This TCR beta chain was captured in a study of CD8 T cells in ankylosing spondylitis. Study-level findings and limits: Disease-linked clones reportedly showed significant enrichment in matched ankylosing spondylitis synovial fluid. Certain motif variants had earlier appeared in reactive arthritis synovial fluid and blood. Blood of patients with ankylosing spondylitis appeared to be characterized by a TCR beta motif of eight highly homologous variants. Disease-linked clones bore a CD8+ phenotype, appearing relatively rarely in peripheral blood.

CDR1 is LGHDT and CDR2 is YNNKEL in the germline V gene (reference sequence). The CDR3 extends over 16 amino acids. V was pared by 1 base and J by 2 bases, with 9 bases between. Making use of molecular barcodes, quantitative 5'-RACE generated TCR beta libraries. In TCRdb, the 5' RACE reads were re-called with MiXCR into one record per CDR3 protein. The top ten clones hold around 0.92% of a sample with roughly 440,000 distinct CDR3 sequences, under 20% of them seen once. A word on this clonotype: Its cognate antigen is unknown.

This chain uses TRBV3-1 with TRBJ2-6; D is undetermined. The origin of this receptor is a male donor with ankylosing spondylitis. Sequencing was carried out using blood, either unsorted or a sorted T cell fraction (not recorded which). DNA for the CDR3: TGTGCCAGCAGCCAAGGGAGTCTTCCTGGGGCCAACGTCCTGACTTTC. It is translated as CASSQGSLPGANVLTF.